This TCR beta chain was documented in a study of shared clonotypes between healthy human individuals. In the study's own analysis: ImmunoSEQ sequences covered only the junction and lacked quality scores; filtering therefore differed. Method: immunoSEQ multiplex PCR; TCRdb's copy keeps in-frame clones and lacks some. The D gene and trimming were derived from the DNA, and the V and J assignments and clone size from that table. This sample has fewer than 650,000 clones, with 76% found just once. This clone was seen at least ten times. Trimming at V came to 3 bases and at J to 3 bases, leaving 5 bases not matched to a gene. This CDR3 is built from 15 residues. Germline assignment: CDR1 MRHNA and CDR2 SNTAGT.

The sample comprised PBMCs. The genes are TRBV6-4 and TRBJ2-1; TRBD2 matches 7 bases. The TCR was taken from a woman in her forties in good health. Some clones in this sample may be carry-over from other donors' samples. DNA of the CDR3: TGTGCCAGCAGTGAAGGGACTACCGACTACAATGAGCAGTTCTTC. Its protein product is CASSEGTTDYNEQFF.